This TCR beta chain stems from a study of cytomegalovirus exposure and HLA in healthy donors. Study results and caveats: Being productive about 90% or about 30% of the time was typical of most TCR beta V segments in an earlier analysis. TCR beta sequences reportedly predicted the HLA-A and HLA-B alleles of most subjects accurately.

This clone was recorded once. Its matching antigen is unknown. Use of 60 Vbeta and 13 Jbeta primers characterized the PCR. Sequencing used immunoSEQ multiplex PCR; TCRdb keeps in-frame clones, though not all of them. The sample lists approximately 190,000 clones, about 84% occurring once. The sample comprised PBMCs. This clonotype was sampled from a man over 45 in good health and CMV-seronegative.

CDR3 DNA sequence: TGTGCCAGCAGCGTCGGGAGAAACACTGAAGCTTTCTTT. Translation: CASSVGRNTEAFF. The chain couples TRBV7-3 to TRBJ1-1; D gene unclear. Germline lookup yields CDR1 SGHTA and CDR2 FQGTGA. Trimming shortened V by 5 bases and J by 2 bases, and 9 bases separated the two germline ends. CDR3 size: 13 residues.